One and the same sample provided the 18 T cell receptor beta chains below, sequenced in a study of OX40 agonist ivuxolimab in advanced cancers. Only in-frame clones appear in the TCRdb table, and some are missing; sequencing was by immunoSEQ multiplex PCR. Among 70,000 to 75,000 clones listed, 85% were seen once. The specimen was CD4+ or CD8+ T cells sorted from blood, collected in a trial of the OX40 agonist ivuxolimab. The receptors derive from an adult with an advanced solid tumor such as melanoma, head and neck, liver or kidney cancer.

The rearrangement links TRBV5-8 to TRBJ2-7, with D perhaps matching TRBD1 or TRBD2 (5 bases each). Trimming took 2 bases from V and 4 from J, leaving 19 bases between them. Germline CDR1 SGHTS, CDR2 YDEGEE. The CDR3 loop spans 16 amino acids. The CDR3 reads CASSLNTGTITYEQYF. The CDR3 DNA sequence: TGTGCCAGCAGCTTAAACACCGGGACGATTACTTACGAGCAGTACTTC.

This clone occurred once. This chain joins TRBV2 and TRBJ2-7; 11 bases align to TRBD2. CDR1 and CDR2 (germline): SNHLY, FYNNEI. V dropped 4 bases and J dropped 4; count of bases not matched to a gene: 6. The CDR3 has 15 residues. CDR3 residues: CASSVGVAGGYEQYF. DNA of the CDR3: TGTGCCAGCAGTGTTGGGGTAGCGGGAGGGTACGAGCAGTACTTC.

The rearrangement joins TRBV5-6 to TRBJ1-1; maybe TRBD1 (6 bases). Between the trimmed V and J ends, which lost 2 bases and 2 bases, there was a span of 19 bases. The CDR3 length is 17 residues. Germline V gives CDR1 SGHDT, CDR2 YYEEEE. DNA for the CDR3: TGTGCCAGCAGCTTTGTTTTCGGGACAACATTAAACACTGAAGCTTTCTTT. This encodes CASSFVFGTTLNTEAFF.

The J gene is TRBJ1-2, the V gene TRBV7-2, with TRBD1 identical over 11 bases. Germline CDR1 and CDR2: SGHTA and FQGNSA. CDR3 length: 16 amino acids. V shed 5 bases and J 8 bases; nucleotides not matched to a gene: 13. The CDR3 sequence is CASSPFPGQGGRGYTF. The CDR3 DNA follows: TGTGCCAGCAGCCCCTTCCCGGGACAGGGGGGTCGAGGCTACACCTTC.

This clone was seen a few times. The chain carries TRBV7-9 and TRBJ1-1; D unresolved. The CDR3 extends over 12 amino acids. V was pared by 5 bases and J by 4 bases, with 8 bases between. Per the germline V gene, CDR1 is SEHNR and CDR2 is FQNEAQ (reference sequence). This CDR3 is CASSHGRTEAFF. The CDR3 nucleotides are TGTGCCAGCAGCCATGGACGCACTGAAGCTTTCTTT.

V gene TRBV25-1 combines with J gene TRBJ2-3; 7 bases align to TRBD2. Looked up from germline, CDR1 is MGHDK and CDR2 is SYGVNS. V was pared by 4 bases and J by 6 bases, with 10 bases of the junction left unmatched. There are 15 residues in the CDR3. The chain's CDR3 is CASSGGWLAADTQYF. The CDR3 DNA is TGTGCCAGCAGTGGGGGGTGGCTAGCGGCCGATACGCAGTATTTT.

The V gene is TRBV27, the J gene TRBJ1-6, with D hard to call. Germline values: CDR1 MNHEY, CDR2 SMNVEV (reference sequence). The V end lost 4 bases, the J end lost 9 bases, and 10 bases lay between the germline ends. The CDR3 runs 13 residues. The CDR3 region has the DNA TGTGCCAGCAGTTCGGGAAATATTTCACCCCTCCACTTT. Amino acid sequence: CASSSGNISPLHF.

The V call is TRBV14, the J call TRBJ2-2, with D uncertain. Per the germline V gene, CDR1 is SGHDN and CDR2 is FVKESK. V shed 1 base and J shed 6 bases, with 9 bases lying between them. The CDR3 is made up of 14 amino acids. The chain's CDR3 is CASSQVIPAGELFF. The CDR3 coding sequence is TGTGCCAGCAGCCAAGTGATACCGGCCGGGGAGCTGTTTTTT.

V and J are TRBV5-4 and TRBJ1-6, with 10 positions matching TRBD1. This CDR3 spans 16 amino acids. Germline lookup yields CDR1 SGHNT and CDR2 YYREEE (reference sequence). The V and J ends lost 0 bases and 6 bases, in that order; junction bases with no gene match: 3. The chain's CDR3 is CASSLGDRGVNSPLHF. The CDR3 DNA sequence: TGTGCCAGCAGCTTGGGGGACAGGGGCGTTAATTCACCCCTCCACTTT.

The CDR3 is CASSERGGDTEAFF. CDR3 nucleotides: TGCGCCAGCAGTGAGCGGGGTGGGGACACTGAAGCTTTCTTT. V and J are TRBV10-2 and TRBJ1-1, with D hard to call. The germline V and J ends were trimmed by 2 bases and 3 bases, with 10 bases remaining between them. Germline V CDR1 and CDR2: WSHSY, SAAADI. The CDR3 is made up of 14 amino acids.

The chain recombines TRBV5-1 with TRBJ2-7; unclear D gene. Germline loops: CDR1 SGHRS, CDR2 YFSETQ. The V end lost 0 bases, the J end lost 7 bases, and 11 bases lay between the germline ends. This CDR3 contains 13 residues. The CDR3, as DNA: TGCGCCAGCAGCTTGGACACCCTAGGGGAGCAGTACTTC. This gives the protein CASSLDTLGEQYF.

The rearrangement joins TRBV4-3 to TRBJ2-2; the match to TRBD2 covers 7 bases. The germline V gene has CDR1 LGHNA and CDR2 YSLEER. CDR3 size: 15 residues. J lost 6 bases, V lost 1 base, and 5 bases had no gene match. DNA for the CDR3: TGCGCCAGCAGCCAAGCATGGGGGGGGGCCGGGGAGCTGTTTTTT. It codes for CASSQAWGGAGELFF.

The chain uses TRBV28 and TRBJ2-5; D not resolved. Trimming took off 6 bases at V and 0 bases at J, with 14 bases between the two ends. The V gene's germline CDR1 is MDHEN and CDR2 SYDVKM. This CDR3 has 15 residues. The chain's CDR3 is CASSPLWANQETQYF. In DNA, the CDR3 is TGTGCCAGCAGCCCCCTTTGGGCCAACCAAGAGACCCAGTACTTC. The full variable domain, completed using reference TRBV28 and TRBJ2-5, is DVKVTQSSRYLVKRTGEKVFLECVQDMDHENMFWYRQDPGLGLRLIYFSYDVKMKEKGDIPEGYSVSREKKERFSLILESASTNQTSMYLCASSPLWANQETQYFGPGTRLLVL.

The J gene is TRBJ1-5, the V gene TRBV6-6; maybe TRBD1 (5 bases). Germline CDR1 MNHNY, CDR2 SVGAGI (reference sequence). The CDR3 spans 16 residues. The V end lost 0 bases, the J end lost 1 base, and 10 bases lay between the germline ends. CDR3 in DNA: TGTGCCAGCAGTTACTCTTACAGGAAGAGCAATCAGCCCCAGCATTTT. Its translation: CASSYSYRKSNQPQHF.

The V and J genes are TRBV4-2 and TRBJ2-2; 8 bases align to TRBD2. V gave up 1 base and J gave up 1 base; unmatched junction bases: 5. This CDR3 region has 17 residues. Germline loops: CDR1 LGHNA, CDR2 YNFKEQ. The CDR3 here is CASSQGYAGGNTGELFF. The DNA of the CDR3 is TGTGCCAGCAGCCAAGGTTATGCGGGGGGGAACACCGGGGAGCTGTTTTTT.

The genes are TRBV5-4 and TRBJ2-3; a possible D gene is TRBD2 (5 bases). The CDR3 is 14 amino acids. Trimming removed 4 bases from V and 1 base from J, with 10 bases in between. CDR1 and CDR2 (germline): SGHNT, YYREEE (reference sequence). The DNA for the CDR3 is TGTGCCAGCAGCATCCCCGGGGGCACAGATACGCAGTATTTT. It codes for CASSIPGGTDTQYF.

The rearrangement links TRBV28 to TRBJ2-5, with TRBD2 as a possible D gene (6 bases). The germline V gene encodes CDR1 MDHEN and CDR2 SYDVKM. Between the trimmed V and J ends, which lost 5 bases and 11 bases, there was a span of 15 bases. This CDR3 has 12 residues. In nucleotides, the CDR3 is TGTGCCAGCAGTCCCCTAGCGCGTGAGCAGTACTTC. Its translation: CASSPLAREQYF.

The chain employs TRBV11-2 and TRBJ2-5, with a weak D call TRBD1 (6 bases). The V gene's germline CDR1 is SGHAT and CDR2 FQNNGV. Trimming pared 8 bases from V and 2 bases from J, leaving 12 bases between. This CDR3 contains 13 residues. The CDR3 nucleotides are TGTGCCAGCGGCACAGGGATTCAAGAGACCCAGTACTTC. Protein sequence: CASGTGIQETQYF.